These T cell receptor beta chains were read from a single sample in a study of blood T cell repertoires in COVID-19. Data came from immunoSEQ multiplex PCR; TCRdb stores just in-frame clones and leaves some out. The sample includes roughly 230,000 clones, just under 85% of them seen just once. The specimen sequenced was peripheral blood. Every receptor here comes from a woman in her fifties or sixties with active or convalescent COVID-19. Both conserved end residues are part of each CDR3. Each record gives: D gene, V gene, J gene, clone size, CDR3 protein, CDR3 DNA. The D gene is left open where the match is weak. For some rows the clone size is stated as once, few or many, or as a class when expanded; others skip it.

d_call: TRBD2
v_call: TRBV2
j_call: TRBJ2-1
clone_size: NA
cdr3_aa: CASRGLAGSYNEQFF
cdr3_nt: TGTGCCAGCAGAGGACTAGCGGGTTCCTACAATGAGCAGTTCTTC

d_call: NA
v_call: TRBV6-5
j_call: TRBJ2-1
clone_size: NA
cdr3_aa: CASRTDSTYNEQFF
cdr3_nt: TGTGCCAGCAGGACAGACAGCACCTACAATGAGCAGTTCTTC

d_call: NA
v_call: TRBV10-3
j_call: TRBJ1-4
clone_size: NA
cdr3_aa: CAIAPGNTNEKLFF
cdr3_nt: TGTGCCATTGCCCCGGGGAACACTAATGAAAAACTGTTTTTT

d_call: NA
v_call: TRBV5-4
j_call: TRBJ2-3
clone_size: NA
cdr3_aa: CASSLEAARSTDTQYF
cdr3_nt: TGTGCCAGCAGCTTGGAGGCAGCGCGGAGCACAGATACGCAGTATTTT

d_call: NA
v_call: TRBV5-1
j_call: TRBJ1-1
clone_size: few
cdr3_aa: CASSSIDKRNTEAFF
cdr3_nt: TGCGCCAGCAGCTCGATAGATAAGCGGAACACTGAAGCTTTCTTT

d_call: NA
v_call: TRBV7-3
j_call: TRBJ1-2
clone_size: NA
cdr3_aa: CASSLRGYYGYTF
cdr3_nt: TGTGCCAGCAGCTTGCGGGGCTACTATGGCTACACCTTC

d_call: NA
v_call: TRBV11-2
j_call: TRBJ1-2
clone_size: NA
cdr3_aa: CASSLRGGGGYTF
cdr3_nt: TGTGCCAGCAGCCTAAGGGGAGGGGGTGGCTACACCTTC

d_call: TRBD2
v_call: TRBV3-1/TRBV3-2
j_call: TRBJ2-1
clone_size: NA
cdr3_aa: CASSRTSGRAGDEQFF
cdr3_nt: TGTGCCAGCAGCCGGACTAGCGGGAGGGCCGGCGATGAGCAGTTCTTC

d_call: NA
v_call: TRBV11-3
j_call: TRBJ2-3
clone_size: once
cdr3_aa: CASSFNSMADTQYF
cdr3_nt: TGTGCCAGCAGCTTCAATAGTATGGCAGATACGCAGTATTTT

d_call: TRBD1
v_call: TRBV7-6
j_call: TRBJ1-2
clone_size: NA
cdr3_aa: CASSPGQAYGYTF
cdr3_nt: TGTGCCAGCAGCCCGGGACAGGCCTATGGCTACACCTTC

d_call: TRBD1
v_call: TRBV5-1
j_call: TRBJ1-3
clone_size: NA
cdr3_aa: CASSFSTGTGGNTIYF
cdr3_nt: TGCGCCAGCAGCTTCTCTACCGGGACAGGAGGAAACACCATATATTTT

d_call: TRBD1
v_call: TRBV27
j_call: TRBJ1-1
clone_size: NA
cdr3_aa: CASSRGQGAINTEAFF
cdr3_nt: TGTGCCAGCAGCAGGGGACAGGGGGCCATTAACACTGAAGCTTTCTTT

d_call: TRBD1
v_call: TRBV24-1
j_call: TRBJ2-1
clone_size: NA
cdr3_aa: CATSDVSGGVPDNEQFF
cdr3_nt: TGTGCCACCAGTGATGTTTCAGGGGGCGTACCCGACAATGAGCAGTTCTTC

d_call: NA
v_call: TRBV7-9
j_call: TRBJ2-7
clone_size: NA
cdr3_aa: CASSSQAPTYEQYF
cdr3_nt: TGTGCCAGCAGCTCCCAGGCACCGACCTACGAGCAGTACTTC

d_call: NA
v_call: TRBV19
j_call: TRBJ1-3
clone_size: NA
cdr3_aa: CASSIGAAGSGNTIYF
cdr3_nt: TGTGCCAGTAGTATAGGGGCCGCGGGCTCTGGAAACACCATATATTTT

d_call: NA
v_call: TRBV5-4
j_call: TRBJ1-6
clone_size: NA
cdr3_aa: CASSFGSVYNSPLHF
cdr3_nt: TGTGCCAGCAGCTTCGGCAGCGTGTATAATTCACCCCTCCACTTT

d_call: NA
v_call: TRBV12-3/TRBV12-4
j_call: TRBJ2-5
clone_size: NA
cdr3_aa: CASSLIALETQYF
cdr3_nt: TGTGCCAGCAGTTTAATAGCGCTAGAGACCCAGTACTTC

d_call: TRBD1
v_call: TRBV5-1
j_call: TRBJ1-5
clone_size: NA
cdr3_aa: CASSSTGGFNQPQHF
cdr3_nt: TGCGCCAGCAGCTCGACAGGGGGCTTCAATCAGCCCCAGCATTTT

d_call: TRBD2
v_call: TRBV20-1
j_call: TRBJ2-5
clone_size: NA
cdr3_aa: CSASVAGEGNQYF
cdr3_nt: TGCAGTGCTAGTGTAGCGGGAGAGGGCAACCAGTACTTC

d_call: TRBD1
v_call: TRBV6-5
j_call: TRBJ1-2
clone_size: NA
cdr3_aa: CASRGQAGGYGYTF
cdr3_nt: TGTGCCAGCAGGGGACAGGCTGGGGGTTATGGCTACACCTTC

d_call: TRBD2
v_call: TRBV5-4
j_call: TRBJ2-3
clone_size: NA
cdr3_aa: CASSVGLVDSSTDTQYF
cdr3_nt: TGTGCCAGCAGCGTGGGACTAGTTGACTCTAGCACAGATACGCAGTATTTT

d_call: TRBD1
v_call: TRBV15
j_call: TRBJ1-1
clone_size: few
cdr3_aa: CATSRDKTGGTEAFF
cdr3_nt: TGTGCCACCAGCAGAGATAAGACAGGGGGAACTGAAGCTTTCTTT

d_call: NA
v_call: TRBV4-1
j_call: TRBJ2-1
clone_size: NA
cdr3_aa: CASSLEGAYEQFF
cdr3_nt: TGCGCCAGCAGCCTCGAGGGAGCCTATGAGCAGTTCTTC

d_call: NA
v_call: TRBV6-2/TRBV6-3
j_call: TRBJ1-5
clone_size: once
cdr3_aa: CASSSQGSNQPQHF
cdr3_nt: TGTGCCAGCAGTTCCCAGGGGAGCAATCAGCCCCAGCATTTT

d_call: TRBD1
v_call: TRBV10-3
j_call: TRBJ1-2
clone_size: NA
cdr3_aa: CAISERDRAGGYTF
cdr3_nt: TGTGCCATCAGTGAGAGAGACAGGGCGGGAGGCTACACCTTC

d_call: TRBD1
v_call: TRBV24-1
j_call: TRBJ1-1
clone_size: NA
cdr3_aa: CATRADRVTEAFF
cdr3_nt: TGTGCCACCAGGGCCGACAGGGTGACTGAAGCTTTCTTT